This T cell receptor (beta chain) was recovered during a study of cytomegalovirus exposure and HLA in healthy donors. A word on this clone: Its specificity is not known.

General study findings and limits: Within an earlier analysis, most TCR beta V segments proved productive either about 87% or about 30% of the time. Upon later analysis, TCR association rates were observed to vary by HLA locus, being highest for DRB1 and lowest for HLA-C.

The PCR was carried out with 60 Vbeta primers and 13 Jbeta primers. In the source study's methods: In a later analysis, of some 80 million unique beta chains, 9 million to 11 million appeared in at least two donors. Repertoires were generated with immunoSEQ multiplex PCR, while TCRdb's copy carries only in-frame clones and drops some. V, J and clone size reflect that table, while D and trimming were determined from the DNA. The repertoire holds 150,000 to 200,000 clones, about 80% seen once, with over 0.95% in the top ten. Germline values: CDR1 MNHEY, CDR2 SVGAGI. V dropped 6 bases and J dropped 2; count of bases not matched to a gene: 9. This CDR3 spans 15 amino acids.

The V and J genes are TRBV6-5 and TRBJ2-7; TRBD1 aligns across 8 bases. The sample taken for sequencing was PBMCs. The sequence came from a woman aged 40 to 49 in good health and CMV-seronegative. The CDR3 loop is CASRPGQGAAYEQYF. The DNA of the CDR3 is TGTGCCAGCAGGCCTGGACAGGGAGCCGCCTACGAGCAGTACTTC.